These T cell receptor beta chains were read from a single sample in a study of OX40 agonist ivuxolimab in advanced cancers. The protocol was immunoSEQ multiplex PCR, while the TCRdb copy is restricted to in-frame clones and leaves out a portion. Of 55,000 to 85,000 clones in the sample, about 86% were seen once. This sample comprised CD4+ or CD8+ T cells sorted from blood, obtained in a trial of the OX40 agonist ivuxolimab. The receptor source for this set is an adult with an advanced solid tumor such as melanoma, head and neck, liver or kidney cancer. Each CDR3 is given without its conserved first and last residue.

J gene: TRBJ2-1
V gene: TRBV4-3
CDR3 protein: ASSLGRTSGRNF

J gene: TRBJ1-1
V gene: TRBV7-3
CDR3 protein: ASSLTDRASAF

J gene: TRBJ1-5
V gene: TRBV18
CDR3 protein: ASSPDTGQPQH

J gene: TRBJ1-3
V gene: TRBV30
CDR3 protein: AWSAPQGFSGNTIY

J gene: TRBJ1-5
V gene: TRBV6-6
CDR3 protein: ASNGQGENQPQH

J gene: TRBJ2-3
V gene: TRBV5-1
CDR3 protein: ASSLTDTQY

J gene: TRBJ2-3
V gene: TRBV7-2
CDR3 protein: ASSPGHSTDTQY

J gene: TRBJ1-5
V gene: TRBV6-1
CDR3 protein: ASSQGEGQPQH

J gene: TRBJ2-7
V gene: TRBV5-1
CDR3 protein: ASSLDGRFWATYEQY

J gene: TRBJ2-7
V gene: TRBV6-1
CDR3 protein: ASRTSGTYEQY

J gene: TRBJ1-1
V gene: TRBV7-2
CDR3 protein: ASSVRVTGDTEAF

J gene: TRBJ2-2
V gene: TRBV28
CDR3 protein: ASSLFGRGNTGELF

J gene: TRBJ2-4
V gene: TRBV6-6
CDR3 protein: ASSTPTGPNIQY

J gene: TRBJ2-5
V gene: TRBV30
CDR3 protein: AWNKRGVQETQY

J gene: TRBJ2-3
V gene: TRBV27
CDR3 protein: ASRGTGGLNTQY

J gene: TRBJ2-1
V gene: TRBV10-1
CDR3 protein: ASSEQRGQYNEQF

J gene: TRBJ2-7
V gene: TRBV28
CDR3 protein: ASSTAGLAEQY

J gene: TRBJ2-5
V gene: TRBV19
CDR3 protein: ASSIEGQHSETQY

J gene: TRBJ1-1
V gene: TRBV11-2
CDR3 protein: ASSLDVRITEAF